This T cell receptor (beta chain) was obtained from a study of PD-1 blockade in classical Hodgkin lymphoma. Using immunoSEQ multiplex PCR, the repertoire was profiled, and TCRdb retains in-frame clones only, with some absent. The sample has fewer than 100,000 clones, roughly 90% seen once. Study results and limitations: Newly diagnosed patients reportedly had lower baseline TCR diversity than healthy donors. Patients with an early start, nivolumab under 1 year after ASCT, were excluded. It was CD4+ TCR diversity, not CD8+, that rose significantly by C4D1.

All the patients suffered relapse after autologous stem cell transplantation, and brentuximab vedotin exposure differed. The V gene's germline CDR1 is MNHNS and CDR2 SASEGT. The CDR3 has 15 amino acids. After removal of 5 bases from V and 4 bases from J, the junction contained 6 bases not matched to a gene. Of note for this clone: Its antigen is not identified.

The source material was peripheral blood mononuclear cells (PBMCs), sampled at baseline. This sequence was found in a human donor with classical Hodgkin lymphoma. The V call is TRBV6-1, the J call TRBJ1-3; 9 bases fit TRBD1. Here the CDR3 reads CASSPDRGDGNTIYF. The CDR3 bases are TGTGCCAGCAGTCCGGACAGGGGAGACGGAAACACCATATATTTT.